This T cell receptor (beta chain) was sequenced in a study of blood T cell repertoires in COVID-19. Whole-study context: Both acute and convalescent COVID-19 samples were obtained from the United States, Italy and Spain. PBMCs, B-cell-depleted T cells, or T cells provided the cDNA or gDNA that made up the material.

TCRdb's copy holds only in-frame clones and misses some; the assay was immunoSEQ multiplex PCR. Of about 130,000 clones in the sample, 85% to 90% were seen once. Sequenced sample: peripheral blood. The receptor comes from a human donor in a cohort sampled during active COVID-19.

The CDR3 is CASSLVRQYNEQFF. CDR3 DNA: TGTGCCAGCAGCTTAGTCAGGCAGTACAATGAGCAGTTCTTC. The chain links TRBV5-6 to TRBJ2-1; unclear D gene. V was shortened by 2 bases and J by 4 bases, with 10 bases between the two germline ends. The germline CDR1 and CDR2 sequences are SGHDT and YYEEEE. This CDR3 has 14 residues.